The 2 T cell receptor beta chains presented below share a single source sample, sequenced in a study of CD8+ T cells in alopecia areata. Treatment of the sample: oral pan-JAK inhibitor, 5-10 mg twice daily. RNA, once extracted, was reverse transcribed into cDNA for use as the sequencing template. Clones were sequenced by immunoSEQ multiplex PCR, and TCRdb holds only the in-frame ones, with some missing. The sample consists of 150,000 to 200,000 clones, 60% of them appearing once. This specimen consisted of CD4+ T cells sorted from blood, obtained at week 24, from a patient treated with tofacitinib. These receptors all come from a human donor with alopecia areata.

This rearrangement joins TRBV2 to TRBJ2-2, with 7 nucleotides matching TRBD2. Germline values: CDR1 SNHLY, CDR2 FYNNEI. This CDR3 has 14 residues. V lost 1 base and J lost 8; bases outside the gene matches: 4. The CDR3 sequence is CASSEVGTTGELFF. In DNA, the CDR3 is TGTGCCAGCAGTGAAGTTGGGACTACAGGGGAGCTGTTTTTT.

This chain links TRBV6-1 with TRBJ1-2; 7 bases are a match to TRBD1. The CDR3 is 13 residues long. CDR1 is MNHNS, CDR2 SASEGT, per germline. V shed 4 bases, J shed 4 bases, and the junction held 3 bases outside the gene matches. The CDR3 bases are TGTGCCAGCAGTGGGTCAGGGGGCTATGGCTACACCTTC. Its translation is CASSGSGGYGYTF.